The 15 T cell receptor beta chains given below trace back to one sample, sequenced in a study of T cell changes during pregnancy in multiple sclerosis. The repertoire was sequenced with immunoSEQ multiplex PCR; TCRdb's copy has only in-frame clones and lacks some. This table holds 90,000 to 120,000 clones, 85% to 95% found once. Here the sequenced sample was peripheral blood, taken in the third trimester of pregnancy. Receptor source: a female donor in good health, enrolled as a control in a pregnancy study.

This sequence joins TRBV19 and TRBJ1-2; 12 bases match TRBD1. The germline V gene has CDR1 LNHDA and CDR2 SQIVND (reference sequence). The CDR3 covers 16 residues. Losses at the gene ends were 0 bases for V and 8 bases for J; bases not matched to a gene: 7. The CDR3 reads CASSIDGGTGGGGYTF. As DNA, the CDR3 is TGTGCCAGTAGTATAGACGGCGGGACAGGGGGCGGAGGCTACACCTTC.

The gene calls are TRBV5-4 and TRBJ2-1, with 10 bases that match TRBD1. The CDR3 runs 13 residues. Germline assignment: CDR1 SGHNT and CDR2 YYREEE (reference sequence). Trimming at V came to 4 bases and at J to 5 bases, leaving 0 bases not matched to a gene. CDR3 DNA sequence: TGTGCCAGCAGCGGACAGGGGGACAATGAGCAGTTCTTC. Encoded protein: CASSGQGDNEQFF.

The chain couples TRBV5-1 to TRBJ2-7; D is ambiguous. The CDR3 loop spans 15 amino acids. Trimming cost V 0 bases and J 2 bases, with 12 bases left between them. Looked up from germline, CDR1 is SGHRS and CDR2 is YFSETQ. CDR3 region: CASSLAVGLAYEQYF. The CDR3 DNA is TGCGCCAGCAGCTTGGCCGTCGGGTTGGCCTACGAGCAGTACTTC.

This sequence joins TRBV4-2 and TRBJ2-7; possible D gene TRBD2, 6 bases. The CDR3 consists of 15 residues. Trimming removed 4 bases from V and 4 bases from J, with 17 bases in between. Germline CDR1 reads LGHNA; CDR2 reads YNFKEQ. The chain's CDR3 is CASSLVRGGIYEQYF. The CDR3 coding sequence is TGTGCCAGCAGCCTCGTCAGAGGAGGGATTTACGAGCAGTACTTC.

DNA for the CDR3: TGTGCCAGCAGCTTTACCCGGGGTCAAGAGACCCAGTACTTC. Residues: CASSFTRGQETQYF. The chain uses TRBV11-3 and TRBJ2-5; perhaps TRBD2 as D (5 bases). CDR1 and CDR2 (germline): SGHNT, YENEEA. The V and J ends lost 3 bases and 2 bases respectively, with 10 bases between them. This CDR3 has 14 amino acids. The full variable domain, in which reference TRBV11-3 and TRBJ2-5 provide the parts outside the CDR3, is EAGVVQSPRYKIIEKKQPVAFWCNPISGHNTLYWYLQNLGQGPELLIRYENEEAVDDSQLPKDRFSAERLKGVDSTLKIQPAELGDSAVYLCASSFTRGQETQYFGPGTRLLVL.

V usage is TRBV7-2 and J usage is TRBJ1-6; weak D call: TRBD1 (6 bases). This CDR3 is built from 15 residues. Germline V lookup: CDR1 SGHTA, CDR2 FQGNSA. V gave up 4 bases and J gave up 3 bases, with 10 bases separating them. CDR3 amino acids: CASSSTGNYNSPLHF. CDR3 sequence (DNA): TGTGCCAGCAGCTCAACAGGGAACTATAATTCACCCCTCCACTTT.

V usage is TRBV7-2 and J usage is TRBJ2-2; TRBD2 agrees at 11 bases. The CDR3 loop spans 16 amino acids. Germline V gene lookup returns CDR1 SGHTA and CDR2 FQGNSA. Unmatched junction bases numbered 6, after V lost 2 bases and J lost 7 bases. Here the CDR3 reads CASSLNSGGAGGELFF. The DNA for the CDR3 is TGTGCCAGCAGCTTAAATAGCGGGGGGGCCGGCGGGGAGCTGTTTTTT.

The V call is TRBV6-1, the J call TRBJ2-7; D uncertain. Germline V gene data show CDR1 as MNHNS and CDR2 as SASEGT. Trimming cost V 1 base and J 0 bases, with 10 bases left between them. The CDR3 totals 15 residues. The CDR3 DNA reads as TGTGCCAGCAGTGAAGGATTACCTAGCTCCTACGAGCAGTACTTC. Translation gives CASSEGLPSSYEQYF.

The rearrangement joins TRBV6-1 to TRBJ1-5; 9 nucleotides line up with TRBD1. V gave up 11 bases and J gave up 2 bases; unmatched junction bases: 4. The CDR3 runs to 13 residues. Germline CDR1 is MNHNS and CDR2 is SASEGT. The CDR3 DNA is TGTGCCGTCCGGACAGGGGGCAATCAGCCCCAGCATTTT. Encoded protein: CAVRTGGNQPQHF.

The chain links TRBV6-5 to TRBJ1-1, with no clear D. Between the trimmed V and J ends, which lost 8 bases and 2 bases, there was a span of 12 bases. In germline, CDR1 is MNHEY, CDR2 SVGAGI. The CDR3 spans 13 residues. The DNA for the CDR3 is TGTGCCAGCGCCATGGACTTTAACACTGAAGCTTTCTTT. Translating it yields CASAMDFNTEAFF.

The chain links TRBV30 to TRBJ2-3; TRBD2 is a possible D gene (7 bases). The V gene's germline CDR1 is GTSNPN and CDR2 SVGIG (reference sequence). Trimming pared 0 bases from V and 2 bases from J, leaving 18 bases between. The length of the CDR3 is 17 residues. CDR3 DNA: TGTGCCTGGAGTGTACCACGACGGGGGGCCCACACAGATACGCAGTATTTT. Its protein product is CAWSVPRRGAHTDTQYF.

The J gene is TRBJ2-1, the V gene TRBV9; 16 nucleotides line up with TRBD2. The J segment lost 4 bases and the V segment lost 4 bases, leaving 5 bases of the junction unmatched. The CDR3 runs 17 residues. The germline CDR1 and CDR2 sequences are SGDLS and YYNGEE. CDR3 sequence reads: CASSPGTSGGVYNEQFF. The CDR3 bases are TGTGCCAGCAGCCCAGGGACTAGCGGGGGGGTATACAATGAGCAGTTCTTC.

The V call is TRBV5-4, the J call TRBJ2-5, with 11 bases that match TRBD1. From germline, CDR1 is SGHNT and CDR2 YYREEE (reference sequence). J was trimmed by 4 bases and V by 0 bases; bases with no gene match: 5. This CDR3 spans 16 amino acids. CDR3 nucleotides: TGTGCCAGCAGCTTGGGCGGACAGGGGGCGGGAGAGACCCAGTACTTC. Its protein product is CASSLGGQGAGETQYF. The full variable domain, in which reference TRBV5-4 and TRBJ2-5 provide the parts outside the CDR3, is ETGVTQSPTHLIKTRGQQVTLRCSSQSGHNTVSWYQQALGQGPQFIFQYYREEENGRGNFPPRFSGLQFPNYSSELNVNALELDDSALYLCASSLGGQGAGETQYFGPGTRLLVL.

This sequence joins TRBV19 and TRBJ2-3, with 7 bases fitting TRBD1. The V and J ends lost 5 bases and 3 bases, in that order; junction bases with no gene match: 5. Per the germline V gene, CDR1 is LNHDA and CDR2 is SQIVND (reference sequence). The CDR3 consists of 14 residues. The CDR3 loop reads CASSVTGTTDTQYF. The CDR3 nucleotides read TGTGCCAGTAGTGTGACAGGGACGACAGATACGCAGTATTTT.

This sequence joins TRBV7-2 and TRBJ2-1; D is uncertain. V was pared by 2 bases and J by 2 bases, with 7 bases between. Germline values: CDR1 SGHTA, CDR2 FQGNSA. CDR3 length: 14 residues. CDR3 DNA: TGTGCCAGCAGCTTACCGAGTGCCTACAATGAGCAGTTCTTC. Protein product: CASSLPSAYNEQFF. Together with reference TRBV7-2 and TRBJ2-1, the CDR3 gives the full variable domain: GAGVSQSPSNKVTEKGKDVELRCDPISGHTALYWYRQSLGQGLEFLIYFQGNSAPDKSGLPSDRFSAERTGGSVSTLTIQRTQQEDSAVYLCASSLPSAYNEQFFGPGTRLTVL.